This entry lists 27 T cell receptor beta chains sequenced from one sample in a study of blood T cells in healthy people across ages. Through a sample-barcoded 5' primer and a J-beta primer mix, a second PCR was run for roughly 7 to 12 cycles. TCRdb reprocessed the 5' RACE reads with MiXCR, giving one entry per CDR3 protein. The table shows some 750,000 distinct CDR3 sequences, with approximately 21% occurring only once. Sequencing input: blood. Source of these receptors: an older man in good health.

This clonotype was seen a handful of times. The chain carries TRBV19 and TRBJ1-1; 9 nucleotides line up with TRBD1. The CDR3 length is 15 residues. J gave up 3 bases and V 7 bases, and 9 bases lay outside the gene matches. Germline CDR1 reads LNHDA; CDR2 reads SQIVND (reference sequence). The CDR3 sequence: CASIHTGGRDTEAFF. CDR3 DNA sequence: TGTGCCAGTATCCACACAGGGGGCCGTGACACTGAAGCTTTCTTT.

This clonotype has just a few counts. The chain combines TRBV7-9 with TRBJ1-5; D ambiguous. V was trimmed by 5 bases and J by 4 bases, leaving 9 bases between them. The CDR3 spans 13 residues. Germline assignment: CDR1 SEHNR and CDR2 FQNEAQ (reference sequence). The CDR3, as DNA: TGTGCCAGCAGCAGTCACATTAATCAGCCCCAGCATTTT. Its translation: CASSSHINQPQHF.

CDR3 in DNA: TGCGCCAGCAGCTTGGGCGGATGGGCAGATACGCAGTATTTT. Its translation is CASSLGGWADTQYF. J is TRBJ2-3 and V is TRBV5-1; D not resolved. Per the germline V gene, CDR1 is SGHRS and CDR2 is YFSETQ. The CDR3 has 14 amino acids. The germline V and J ends were trimmed by 0 bases and 4 bases, with 9 bases remaining between them.

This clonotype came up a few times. CDR3: CASSPSQGGNQPQHF. The CDR3 DNA follows: TGTGCCAGCTCACCTAGTCAGGGCGGCAATCAGCCCCAGCATTTT. The V and J genes are TRBV18 and TRBJ1-5; a weak D match, TRBD1 (5 bases). There are 15 residues in the CDR3. The germline CDR1 and CDR2 sequences are KGHSH and LQKENI. V shed 3 bases and J shed 2 bases, with 11 bases lying between them.

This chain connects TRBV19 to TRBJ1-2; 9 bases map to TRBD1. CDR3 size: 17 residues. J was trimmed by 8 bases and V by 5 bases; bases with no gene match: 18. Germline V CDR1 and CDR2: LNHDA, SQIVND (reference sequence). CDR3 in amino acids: CASSAGTGNGGIYGYTF. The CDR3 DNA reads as TGTGCCAGTAGTGCCGGGACAGGGAATGGGGGTATATACGGCTACACCTTC.

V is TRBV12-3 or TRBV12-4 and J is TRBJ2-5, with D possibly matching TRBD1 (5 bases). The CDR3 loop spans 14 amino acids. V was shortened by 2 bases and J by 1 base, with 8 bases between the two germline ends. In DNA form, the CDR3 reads TGTGCCAGCAGTTTAAGACAGTCCCAAGAGACCCAGTACTTC. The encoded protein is CASSLRQSQETQYF.

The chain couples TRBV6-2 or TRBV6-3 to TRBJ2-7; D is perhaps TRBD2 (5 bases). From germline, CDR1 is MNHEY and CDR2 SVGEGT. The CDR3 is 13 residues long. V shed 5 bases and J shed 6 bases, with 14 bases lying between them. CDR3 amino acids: CASSVGGRPEQYV. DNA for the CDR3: TGTGCCAGCAGTGTCGGCGGGCGTCCCGAGCAGTACGTC.

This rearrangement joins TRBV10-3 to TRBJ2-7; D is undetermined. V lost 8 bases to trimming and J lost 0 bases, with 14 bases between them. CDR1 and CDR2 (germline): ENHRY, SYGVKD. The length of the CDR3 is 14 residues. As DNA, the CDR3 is TGTGCCATCGGTATAGGGTTAAGCTCCTACGAGCAGTACTTC. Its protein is CAIGIGLSSYEQYF.

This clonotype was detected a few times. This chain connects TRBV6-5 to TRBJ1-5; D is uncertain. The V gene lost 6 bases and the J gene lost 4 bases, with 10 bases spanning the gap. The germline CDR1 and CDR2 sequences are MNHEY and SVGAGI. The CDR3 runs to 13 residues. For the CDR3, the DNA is TGTGCCAGCAGAACCGACGGGAATCAGCCCCAGCATTTT. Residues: CASRTDGNQPQHF.

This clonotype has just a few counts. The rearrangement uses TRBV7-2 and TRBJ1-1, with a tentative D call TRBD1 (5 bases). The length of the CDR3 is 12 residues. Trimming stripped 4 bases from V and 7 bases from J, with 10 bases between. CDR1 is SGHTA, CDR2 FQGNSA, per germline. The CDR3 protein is CASSSRADEAFF. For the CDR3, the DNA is TGTGCCAGCAGCTCCAGGGCAGATGAAGCTTTCTTT.

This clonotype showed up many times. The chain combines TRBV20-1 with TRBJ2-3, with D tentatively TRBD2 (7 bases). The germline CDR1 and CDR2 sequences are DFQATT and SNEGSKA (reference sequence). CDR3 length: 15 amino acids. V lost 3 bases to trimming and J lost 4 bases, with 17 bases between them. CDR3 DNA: TGCAGTGCTAGCATAGGGGGGGCCAGTGCAGATACGCAGTATTTT. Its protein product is CSASIGGASADTQYF.

The CDR3 region has the DNA TGTGCCAGCAGCGTTACAGGGGGCGCGGCAGATACGCAGTATTTT. The encoded protein is CASSVTGGAADTQYF. The chain joins TRBV9 to TRBJ2-3, with 9 bases that match TRBD1. Germline V gene data show CDR1 as SGDLS and CDR2 as YYNGEE. The CDR3 is 15 amino acids. Trimming removed 2 bases from V and 4 bases from J; junction bases left unmatched: 5.

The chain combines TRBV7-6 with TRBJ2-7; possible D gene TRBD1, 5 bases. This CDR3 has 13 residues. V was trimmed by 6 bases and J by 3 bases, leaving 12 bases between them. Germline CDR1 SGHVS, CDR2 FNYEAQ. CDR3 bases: TGTGCCAGCAGTCAGGGCACGGTCTACGAGCAGTACTTC. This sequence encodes CASSQGTVYEQYF. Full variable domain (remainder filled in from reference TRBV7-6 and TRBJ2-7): GAGVSQSPRYKVTKRGQDVALRCDPISGHVSLYWYRQALGQGPEFLTYFNYEAQQDKSGLPNDRFSAERPEGSISTLTIQRTEQRDSAMYRCASSQGTVYEQYFGPGTRLTVT.

Written as DNA, the CDR3 is TGCAGTGCCCTAACAGGGGCCCACTACAATGAGCAGTTCTTC. Protein sequence: CSALTGAHYNEQFF. This chain connects TRBV20-1 to TRBJ2-1; the match to TRBD1 covers 7 bases. This CDR3 spans 14 amino acids. Germline CDR1 is DFQATT and CDR2 is SNEGSKA (reference sequence). V shed 6 bases and J 3 bases; nucleotides not matched to a gene: 8.

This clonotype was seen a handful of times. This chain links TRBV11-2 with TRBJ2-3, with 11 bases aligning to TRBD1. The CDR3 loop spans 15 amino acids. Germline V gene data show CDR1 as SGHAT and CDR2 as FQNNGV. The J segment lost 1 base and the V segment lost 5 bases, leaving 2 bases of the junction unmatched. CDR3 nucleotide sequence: TGTGCCAGCAGCCGGACAGGGGGCGGCACAGATACGCAGTATTTT. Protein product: CASSRTGGGTDTQYF.

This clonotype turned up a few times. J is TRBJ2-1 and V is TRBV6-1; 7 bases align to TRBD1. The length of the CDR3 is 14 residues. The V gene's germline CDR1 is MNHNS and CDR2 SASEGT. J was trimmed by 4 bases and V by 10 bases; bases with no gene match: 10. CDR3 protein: CANIPGQSYNEQFF. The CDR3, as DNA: TGTGCCAACATCCCGGGACAGAGTTACAATGAGCAGTTCTTC.

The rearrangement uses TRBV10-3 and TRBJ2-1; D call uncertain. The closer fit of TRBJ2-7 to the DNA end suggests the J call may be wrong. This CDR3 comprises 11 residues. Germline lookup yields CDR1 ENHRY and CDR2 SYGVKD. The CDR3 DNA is TGTGCCATCAGTGACCTCTACGAGCAGTACTTC. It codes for CAISDLYEQYF.

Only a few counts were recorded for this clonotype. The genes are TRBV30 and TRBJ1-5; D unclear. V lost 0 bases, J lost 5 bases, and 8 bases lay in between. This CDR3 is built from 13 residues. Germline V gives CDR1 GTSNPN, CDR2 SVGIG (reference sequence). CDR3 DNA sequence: TGTGCCTGGAGTGTATTAGCGGATCAGCCCCAGCATTTT. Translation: CAWSVLADQPQHF.

This chain's CDR3 is CAITTPLAKEQFF. In nucleotides, the CDR3 is TGTGCCATCACCACACCACTAGCGAAAGAGCAGTTCTTC. The chain has TRBV10-3 and TRBJ2-1, with TRBD2 matching 7 bases. V lost 7 bases, J lost 10 bases, and 10 bases stayed unmatched. The CDR3 totals 13 residues. The germline V gene encodes CDR1 ENHRY and CDR2 SYGVKD.

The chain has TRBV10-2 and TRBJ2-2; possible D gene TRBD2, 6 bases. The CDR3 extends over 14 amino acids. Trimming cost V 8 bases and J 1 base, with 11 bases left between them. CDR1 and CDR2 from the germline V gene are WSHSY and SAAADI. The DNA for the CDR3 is TGCGCCAGCTCCTGGGACTGGAACACCGGGGAGCTGTTTTTT. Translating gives CASSWDWNTGELFF.

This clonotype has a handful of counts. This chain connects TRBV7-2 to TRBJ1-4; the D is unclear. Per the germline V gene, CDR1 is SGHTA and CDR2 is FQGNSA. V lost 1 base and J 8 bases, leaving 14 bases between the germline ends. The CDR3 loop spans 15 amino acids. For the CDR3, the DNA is TGTGCCAGCAGCTTAGGGTTGGGAACCCGGGAAAAACTGTTTTTT. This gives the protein CASSLGLGTREKLFF.

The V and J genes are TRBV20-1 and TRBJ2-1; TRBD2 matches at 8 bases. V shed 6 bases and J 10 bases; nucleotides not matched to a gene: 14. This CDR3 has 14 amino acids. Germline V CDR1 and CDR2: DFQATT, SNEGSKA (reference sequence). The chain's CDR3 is CSATRGGRITEQFF. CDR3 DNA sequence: TGCAGTGCCACTCGCGGCGGGAGGATAACAGAGCAGTTCTTC.

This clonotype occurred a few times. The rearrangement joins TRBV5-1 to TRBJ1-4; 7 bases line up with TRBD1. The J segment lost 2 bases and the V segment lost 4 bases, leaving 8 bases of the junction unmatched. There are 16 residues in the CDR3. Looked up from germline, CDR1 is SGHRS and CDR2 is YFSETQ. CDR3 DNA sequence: TGCGCCAGCAGCGGGAGGGGGCTTGCGACTAATGAAAAACTGTTTTTT. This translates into CASSGRGLATNEKLFF.

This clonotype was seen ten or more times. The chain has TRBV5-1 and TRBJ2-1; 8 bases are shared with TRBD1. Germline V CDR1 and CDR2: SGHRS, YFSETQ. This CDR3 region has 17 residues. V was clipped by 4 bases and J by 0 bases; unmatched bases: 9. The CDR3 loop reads CASSPRTGPNSYNEQFF. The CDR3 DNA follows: TGCGCCAGCAGCCCTAGGACAGGGCCTAACTCCTACAATGAGCAGTTCTTC.

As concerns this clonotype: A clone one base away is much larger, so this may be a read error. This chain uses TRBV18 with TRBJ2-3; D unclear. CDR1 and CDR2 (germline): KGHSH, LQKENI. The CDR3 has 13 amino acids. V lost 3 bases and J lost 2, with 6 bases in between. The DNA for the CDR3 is TGTGCCAGCTCACCTTCAATCACAGATACGCAGTATTTT. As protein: CASSPSITDTQYF.

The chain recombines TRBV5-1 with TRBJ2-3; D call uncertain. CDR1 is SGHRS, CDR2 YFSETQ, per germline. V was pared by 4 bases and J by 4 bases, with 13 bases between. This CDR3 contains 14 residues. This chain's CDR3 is CASSRPRDADTQYF. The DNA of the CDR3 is TGCGCCAGCAGCCGGCCCCGAGACGCAGATACGCAGTATTTT.

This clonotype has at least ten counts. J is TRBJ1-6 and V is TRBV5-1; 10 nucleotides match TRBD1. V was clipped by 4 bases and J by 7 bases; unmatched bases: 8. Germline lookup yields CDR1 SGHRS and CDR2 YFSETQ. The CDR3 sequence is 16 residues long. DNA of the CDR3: TGCGCCAGCAGCACCGAGGGGACAGGGGCAAATTCACCCCTCCACTTT. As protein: CASSTEGTGANSPLHF.